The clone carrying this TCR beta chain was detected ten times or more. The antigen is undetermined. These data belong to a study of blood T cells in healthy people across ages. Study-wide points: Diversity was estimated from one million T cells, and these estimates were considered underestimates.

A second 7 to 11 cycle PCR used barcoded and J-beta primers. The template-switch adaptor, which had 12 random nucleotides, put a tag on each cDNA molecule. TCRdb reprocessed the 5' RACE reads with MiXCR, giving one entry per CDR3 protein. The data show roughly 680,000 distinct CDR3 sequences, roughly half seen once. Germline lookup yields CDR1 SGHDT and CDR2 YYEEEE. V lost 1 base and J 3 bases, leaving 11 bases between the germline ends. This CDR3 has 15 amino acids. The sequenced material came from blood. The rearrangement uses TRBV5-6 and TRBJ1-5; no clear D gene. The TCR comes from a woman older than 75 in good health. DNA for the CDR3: TGTGCCAGCAGCTTGTACGCTACCTCCAATCAGCCCCAGCATTTT. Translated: CASSLYATSNQPQHF.